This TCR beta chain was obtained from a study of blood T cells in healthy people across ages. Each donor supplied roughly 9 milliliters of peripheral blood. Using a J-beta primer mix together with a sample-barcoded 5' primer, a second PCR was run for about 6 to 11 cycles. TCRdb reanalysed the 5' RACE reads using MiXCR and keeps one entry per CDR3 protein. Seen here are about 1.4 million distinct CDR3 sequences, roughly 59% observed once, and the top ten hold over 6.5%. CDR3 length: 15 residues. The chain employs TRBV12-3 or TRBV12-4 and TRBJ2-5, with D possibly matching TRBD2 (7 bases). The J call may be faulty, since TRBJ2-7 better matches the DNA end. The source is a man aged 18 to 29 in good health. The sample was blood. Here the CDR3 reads CASSQRGDIRYEQYF. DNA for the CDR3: TGTGCCAGCAGCCAACGGGGGGACATTCGCTACGAGCAGTACTTC.